These 19 T cell receptor beta chains were all obtained from the same sample, sequenced in a study of blood T cell repertoires in COVID-19. This table comes from immunoSEQ multiplex PCR, and its TCRdb copy is limited to in-frame clones, with some not included. The sample lists more than 300,000 clones, about 87% occurring once. The sample consisted of PBMCs or T cells enriched from blood (not recorded which). The receptors were gathered from a man between 35 and 55 years old in a cohort exposed to, infected with or recovered from COVID-19 (not recorded which).

This chain joins TRBV5-1 and TRBJ2-1; tentatively, D is TRBD1 (6 bases). This CDR3 contains 13 residues. Trimming removed 6 bases at V and 3 bases at J, with 10 bases between. Germline V lookup: CDR1 SGHRS, CDR2 YFSETQ. DNA for the CDR3: TGCGCCAGCAACCCGGACAGCTACAATGAGCAGTTCTTC. As protein: CASNPDSYNEQFF.

This chain uses TRBV19 with TRBJ2-2; 7 positions match TRBD1. This CDR3 contains 15 residues. Germline V gives CDR1 LNHDA, CDR2 SQIVND (reference sequence). J lost 0 bases, V lost 5 bases, and 3 bases had no gene match. CDR3 nucleotides: TGTGCCAGTAGTCCCGGGACAGCGAACACCGGGGAGCTGTTTTTT. Amino acid sequence: CASSPGTANTGELFF.

The table lists this clone with a count of one. V usage is TRBV18 and J usage is TRBJ2-2, with a tentative D call TRBD1 (5 bases). This CDR3 contains 16 residues. Deletions cut 5 bases from V and 5 bases from J, with 18 bases between. Germline V gene sequence: CDR1 KGHSH, CDR2 LQKENI. CDR3 DNA sequence: TGTGCCAGCTCAGCTACATCCGCCAAGGGGACCGGGGAGCTGTTTTTT. Residues: CASSATSAKGTGELFF. Looking up the rest from reference TRBV18 and TRBJ2-2 gives the full variable domain: NAGVMQNPRHLVRRRGQEARLRCSPMKGHSHVYWYRQLPEEGLKFMVYLQKENIIDESGMPKERFSAEFPKEGPSILRIQQVVRGDSAAYFCASSATSAKGTGELFFGEGSRLTVL.

The J gene is TRBJ2-3, the V gene TRBV7-2, with D tentatively TRBD2 (6 bases). The germline V and J ends were trimmed by 5 bases and 2 bases, with 11 bases remaining between them. The CDR3 is 14 amino acids. CDR1 is SGHTA, CDR2 FQGNSA, per germline. The CDR3 nucleotides read TGTGCCAGCAGCGGGGGACTCAACACAGATACGCAGTATTTT. Protein sequence: CASSGGLNTDTQYF.

The chain combines TRBV7-8 with TRBJ2-1; 10 bases agree with TRBD1. Germline CDR1 SGHVS, CDR2 FQNEAQ. The CDR3 runs 20 residues. Losses at the gene ends were 6 bases for V and 4 bases for J; bases not matched to a gene: 21. The CDR3 spells CASRNTGTGAPGGLYNEQFF. The DNA for the CDR3 is TGTGCCAGCAGAAACACCGGGACAGGGGCCCCGGGAGGGCTGTACAATGAGCAGTTCTTC.

The J gene is TRBJ2-3, the V gene TRBV27, with 8 bases lining up with TRBD2. CDR3 length: 13 residues. From germline, CDR1 is MNHEY and CDR2 SMNVEV (reference sequence). The J segment lost 6 bases and the V segment lost 1 base, leaving 0 bases of the junction unmatched. DNA of the CDR3: TGTGCCAGCAGTTTATTAGCGGGGGATACGCAGTATTTT. The encoded protein is CASSLLAGDTQYF.

The chain joins TRBV7-6 to TRBJ1-6, with 8 bases lining up with TRBD1. The V gene's germline CDR1 is SGHVS and CDR2 FNYEAQ. Unmatched junction bases numbered 8, after V lost 5 bases and J lost 8 bases. There are 15 residues in the CDR3. The CDR3 region has the DNA TGTGCCAGCAGCACATCCGGGACAGGACATTCACCCCTCCACTTT. Residues: CASSTSGTGHSPLHF.

The genes are TRBV6-5 and TRBJ1-2; 9 positions match TRBD1. The junction had 13 bases not matched to a gene; V was cut back by 7 bases and J by 7 bases. The CDR3 totals 15 residues. The germline V gene has CDR1 MNHEY and CDR2 SVGAGI. The CDR3 nucleotides read TGTGCCAGCACGTCGGGACAGGGAGTTGTTGGTGGCTACACCTTC. This translates into CASTSGQGVVGGYTF.

This clone was seen once. This rearrangement joins TRBV10-1 to TRBJ2-7, with a possible D match to TRBD2 (6 bases). CDR1 and CDR2 (germline): WNHNN, SYGVQD (reference sequence). V was pared by 5 bases and J by 3 bases, with 8 bases between. This CDR3 is built from 12 residues. CDR3 DNA sequence: TGCGCCAGCAGTCGGACTAACTACGAGCAGTACTTC. Translating it yields CASSRTNYEQYF.

This sequence joins TRBV24-1 and TRBJ2-2; unclear D gene. The CDR3 is 16 amino acids. The V end was cut by 0 bases, the J end by 2 bases, with 9 bases between. Germline V gives CDR1 KGHDR, CDR2 SFDVKD. CDR3: CATSDLLTFNTGELFF. The CDR3 coding sequence is TGTGCCACCAGTGATTTGTTGACTTTCAACACCGGGGAGCTGTTTTTT.

The chain combines TRBV18 with TRBJ2-7, with TRBD1 as a possible D gene (5 bases). The ends were cut back, 1 base at V and 6 bases at J, with 10 bases in the middle. Germline CDR1 and CDR2: KGHSH and LQKENI. The CDR3 has 13 amino acids. The CDR3 region is CASSPLGQSEQYF. Written as DNA, the CDR3 is TGTGCCAGCTCACCACTGGGGCAATCCGAGCAGTACTTC.

V and J are TRBV7-2 and TRBJ2-5; 7 positions agree with TRBD1. This CDR3 is built from 14 residues. Germline V gene sequence: CDR1 SGHTA, CDR2 FQGNSA. The J segment lost 0 bases and the V segment lost 4 bases, leaving 2 bases of the junction unmatched. Here the CDR3 DNA reads TGTGCCAGCAGCTGGGACAGAAACCAAGAGACCCAGTACTTC. Amino acids: CASSWDRNQETQYF.

The rearrangement uses TRBV3-1 (or the pseudogene TRBV3-2) and TRBJ2-7; the match to TRBD1 covers 7 bases. The CDR3 has 15 amino acids. The germline V gene encodes CDR1 LGHDT and CDR2 YNNKEL (reference sequence). The ends lost 4 bases at V and 3 bases at J; junction bases unmatched: 9. DNA of the CDR3: TGTGCCAGCAGCCCCCCGAGACAGGGATACTACGAGCAGTACTTC. This encodes CASSPPRQGYYEQYF.

A word on this clone: One junction end disagrees with the germline gene, perhaps due to a read error. V is TRBV11-2 and J is TRBJ2-3; 10 bases are shared with TRBD2. Germline CDR1 reads SGHAT; CDR2 reads FQNNGV. This CDR3 spans 14 amino acids. The CDR3 region has the DNA TGTGCCAGCAGCTTAGATGGTCCAGGGACTAGCGTCCCTTTT. Protein product: CASSLDGPGTSVPF.

This sequence joins TRBV3-1 (or the pseudogene TRBV3-2) and TRBJ2-7; 9 positions match TRBD2. Germline lookup yields CDR1 LGHDT and CDR2 YNNKEL (reference sequence). This CDR3 is built from 16 residues. V lost 0 bases, J lost 6 bases, and 9 bases stayed unmatched. CDR3 sequence reads: CASSQEGLAGASEQYF. DNA of the CDR3: TGTGCCAGCAGCCAAGAGGGTTTAGCGGGAGCGAGCGAGCAGTACTTC.

The chain joins TRBV10-2 to TRBJ2-3; 8 bases line up with TRBD1. This CDR3 has 17 residues. The germline CDR1 and CDR2 sequences are WSHSY and SAAADI. J lost 2 bases, V lost 5 bases, and 12 bases had no gene match. The CDR3 loop reads CASSSPVTGAFTDTQYF. CDR3 coding DNA: TGCGCCAGCAGTAGCCCCGTGACAGGGGCCTTCACAGATACGCAGTATTTT.

V gene TRBV5-6 combines with J gene TRBJ2-3; 7 bases are shared with TRBD1. Germline trimming cut 1 base from V and 3 bases from J; bases unmatched to any gene: 5. The CDR3 is made up of 15 amino acids. The germline CDR1 and CDR2 sequences are SGHDT and YYEEEE. The CDR3 DNA sequence: TGTGCCAGCAGCTTGCTAGGGGGCAGGACAGATACGCAGTATTTT. Amino acids: CASSLLGGRTDTQYF.

J is TRBJ1-2 and V is TRBV28; the D is unclear. V was shortened by 2 bases and J by 3 bases, with 7 bases between the two germline ends. The germline V gene encodes CDR1 MDHEN and CDR2 SYDVKM. The CDR3 is 13 residues long. CDR3: CASSLQVDYGYTF. The CDR3 nucleotides are TGTGCCAGCAGTTTACAGGTGGACTATGGCTACACCTTC.

The rearrangement joins TRBV11-2 to TRBJ1-1; TRBD1 matches at 7 bases. The CDR3 consists of 14 residues. The ends lost 0 bases at V and 11 bases at J; junction bases unmatched: 9. Germline values: CDR1 SGHAT, CDR2 FQNNGV. The CDR3 DNA follows: TGTGCCAGCAGCTTAGAACGGGCAGGGGGACGGGCTTTCTTT. It encodes CASSLERAGGRAFF.